These 31 T cell receptor beta chains were sequenced from one sample in a study of cytomegalovirus exposure and HLA in healthy donors. The PCR employed 60 Vbeta primers together with 13 Jbeta primers. TCRdb keeps only in-frame clones here, not all; method: immunoSEQ multiplex PCR. The sample yields more than 95,000 clones, of which the top ten take up about 2.2%. The material sequenced was PBMCs. The receptors come from a man aged 35-49 years in good health and CMV-seronegative.

Concerning this clone itself: At the DNA level, this CDR3 is encoded by other sequences in the same sample as well. The V gene is TRBV6-5, the J gene TRBJ2-7, with D tentatively TRBD2 (6 bases). V was clipped by 4 bases and J by 3 bases, with 13 bases between them. This CDR3 has 14 residues. CDR1 is MNHEY, CDR2 SVGAGI, per germline. DNA for the CDR3: TGTGCCAGCAGTTGGCGGGGAAGAGGCTACGAGCAGTACTTC. Translation: CASSWRGRGYEQYF.

The chain has TRBV19 and TRBJ1-5; D is unclear. Germline loops: CDR1 LNHDA, CDR2 SQIVND (reference sequence). CDR3 length: 14 amino acids. The V and J ends lost 3 bases and 0 bases respectively, with 6 bases between them. The CDR3 is CASSIEDSNQPQHF. The DNA for the CDR3 is TGTGCCAGTAGTATTGAGGATAGCAATCAGCCCCAGCATTTT.

The chain combines TRBV7-2 with TRBJ2-7; 7 positions match TRBD2. V lost 6 bases to trimming and J lost 0 bases; unmatched junction nucleotides: 5. There are 14 residues in the CDR3. Germline V gene lookup returns CDR1 SGHTA and CDR2 FQGNSA. In DNA, the CDR3 is TGTGCCAGCAGGGGCGGGAGCCGCTCCTACGAGCAGTACTTC. Its protein is CASRGGSRSYEQYF.

A note on this clone: One junction end disagrees with the germline gene, perhaps due to a read error. CDR3 nucleotide sequence: TGTGCTAGCAGCCCAGGGGGGCTCGGTTACGAGCAGTACTTC. Its protein is CASSPGGLGYEQYF. J is TRBJ2-7 and V is TRBV7-7, with D tentatively TRBD1 (7 bases). This CDR3 spans 14 amino acids. CDR1 and CDR2 (germline): SSHAT, FNYEAQ (reference sequence).

The chain employs TRBV2 and TRBJ2-5, with D unresolved. CDR3 length equals 13 residues. Germline assignment: CDR1 SNHLY and CDR2 FYNNEI. V lost 8 bases and J lost 5, with 15 bases in between. The CDR3 DNA reads TGTGCCAGCGGTAGAGAGCTAACGGAGACCCAGTACTTC. This codes for CASGRELTETQYF.

The V gene is TRBV7-6, the J gene TRBJ1-1; tentatively, D is TRBD1 (5 bases). CDR3 length: 13 amino acids. The V gene's germline CDR1 is SGHVS and CDR2 FNYEAQ. The V end lost 5 bases, the J end lost 1 base, and 8 bases lay between the germline ends. Written as DNA, the CDR3 is TGTGCCAGCAGCCAACAGGAGAACACTGAAGCTTTCTTT. Encoded protein: CASSQQENTEAFF.

The V gene is TRBV21-1, the J gene TRBJ1-5; the D call in the table, TRBD1, was not verified against the DNA. TRBV21-1 is marked as a pseudogene. The CDR3 has 16 amino acids. The CDR3 sequence is CASSTGTGYSNQPQHF. The CDR3, as DNA: TGTGCCAGCAGCACCGGGACAGGCTATAGCAATCAGCCCCAGCATTTT.

The CDR3 region is CASTLFQTAITGELFF. As DNA, the CDR3 is TGTGCCAGCACCCTTTTCCAGACAGCGATCACCGGGGAGCTGTTTTTT. The rearrangement uses TRBV7-9 and TRBJ2-2, with D possibly TRBD1 on 5 matching bases. The V and J ends lost 7 bases and 4 bases respectively, with 19 bases between them. In germline, CDR1 is SEHNR, CDR2 FQNEAQ (reference sequence). The CDR3 contains 16 residues.

The V gene is TRBV6-1, the J gene TRBJ2-3; 10 positions agree with TRBD2. V was clipped by 4 bases and J by 5 bases; unmatched bases: 12. The CDR3 is 17 residues long. CDR1 MNHNS and CDR2 SASEGT come from the germline V gene. The CDR3 DNA reads as TGTGCCAGCAGTGGGGGAGAGGTAGCGGGAGGAATAGATACGCAGTATTTT. Protein: CASSGGEVAGGIDTQYF.

The rearrangement joins TRBV7-9 to TRBJ2-1, with a possible D match to TRBD2 (5 bases). V shed 4 bases and J shed 4 bases, with 17 bases lying between them. The CDR3 loop spans 16 amino acids. Germline values: CDR1 SEHNR, CDR2 FQNEAQ (reference sequence). CDR3 residues: CASSSPRGSTYNEQFF. Here the CDR3 DNA reads TGTGCCAGCAGCTCCCCTCGGGGTAGCACGTACAATGAGCAGTTCTTC. The variable domain in full, with the rest retrieved from reference TRBV7-9 and TRBJ2-1, is DTGVSQNPRHKITKRGQNVTFRCDPISEHNRLYWYRQTLGQGPEFLTYFQNEAQLEKSRLLSDRFSAERPKGSFSTLEIQRTEQGDSAMYLCASSSPRGSTYNEQFFGPGTRLTVL.

This chain links TRBV19 with TRBJ2-7; 8 nucleotides align to TRBD2. This CDR3 has 17 amino acids. V dropped 2 bases and J dropped 2; count of bases not matched to a gene: 11. Germline values: CDR1 LNHDA, CDR2 SQIVND (reference sequence). CDR3: CASSIWGAKAGAYEQYF. The DNA of the CDR3 is TGTGCCAGTAGTATATGGGGGGCAAAAGCGGGGGCCTACGAGCAGTACTTC.

Here the CDR3 DNA reads TGTGCCAGCAGCTACGTCCTTACTAGCACAGATACGCAGTATTTT. Protein product: CASSYVLTSTDTQYF. V gene TRBV13 combines with J gene TRBJ2-3; no firm D call. This CDR3 is 15 amino acids long. Looked up from germline, CDR1 is PRHDT and CDR2 is FYEKMQ (reference sequence). The V gene lost 4 bases and the J gene lost 0 bases, with 11 bases spanning the gap.

V gene TRBV5-4 combines with J gene TRBJ2-5; 8 nucleotides align to TRBD1. Germline CDR1 and CDR2: SGHNT and YYREEE (reference sequence). Germline trimming cut 4 bases from V and 3 bases from J; bases unmatched to any gene: 11. This CDR3 spans 16 amino acids. CDR3 in DNA: TGTGCCAGCAGCGCCGGGACAGGCGTCAGGGAAGAGACCCAGTACTTC. Translating gives CASSAGTGVREETQYF.

The chain combines TRBV6-6 with TRBJ2-3, with TRBD2 identical over 10 bases. After removal of 6 bases from V and 2 bases from J, the junction contained 5 bases not matched to a gene. The CDR3 covers 15 residues. Germline values: CDR1 MNHNY, CDR2 SVGAGI (reference sequence). As DNA, the CDR3 is TGTGCCAGCAGCCGACTAGCGGGTTCCACAGATACGCAGTATTTT. As protein: CASSRLAGSTDTQYF.

This chain joins TRBV7-2 and TRBJ2-1; perhaps TRBD1 as D (6 bases). V lost 4 bases and J 7 bases, leaving 14 bases between the germline ends. Looked up from germline, CDR1 is SGHTA and CDR2 is FQGNSA. This CDR3 is built from 14 residues. CDR3 nucleotides: TGTGCCAGCAGCTCCACAGGGACCCTTAATGAGCAGTTCTTC. Translation gives CASSSTGTLNEQFF.

V and J are TRBV28 and TRBJ2-2; 7 bases agree with TRBD2. Germline loops: CDR1 MDHEN, CDR2 SYDVKM. Trimming removed 6 bases from V and 6 bases from J; junction bases left unmatched: 10. The CDR3 runs to 15 residues. CDR3 protein: CASRKAGSGSGELFF. The CDR3 DNA follows: TGTGCCAGCAGAAAAGCGGGAAGTGGCTCCGGGGAGCTGTTTTTT.

This sequence joins TRBV11-3 and TRBJ1-2; possible D gene TRBD1, 6 bases. The CDR3 is 13 residues long. Germline V gives CDR1 SGHNT, CDR2 YENEEA. Trimming pared 5 bases from V and 2 bases from J, leaving 9 bases between. CDR3 nucleotide sequence: TGTGCCAGCAGCAAACAGGGCAACTATGGCTACACCTTC. Translation: CASSKQGNYGYTF.

The chain couples TRBV4-2 to TRBJ2-1, with TRBD2 identical over 11 bases. J gave up 10 bases and V 4 bases, and 6 bases lay outside the gene matches. Per germline, CDR1 LGHNA and CDR2 YNFKEQ. CDR3 size: 14 residues. CDR3 coding DNA: TGTGCCAGCAGCCCCTTGATAGCGGGAGGGGAGCAGTTCTTC. Residues: CASSPLIAGGEQFF.

CDR3 amino acids: CASSSPNRGEETQYF. CDR3 in DNA: TGTGCCAGTAGTAGCCCTAACAGGGGAGAAGAGACCCAGTACTTC. V usage is TRBV19 and J usage is TRBJ2-5; 7 positions match TRBD1. The germline V gene has CDR1 LNHDA and CDR2 SQIVND (reference sequence). CDR3 length: 15 residues. The trim removed 4 bases at V and 3 bases at J, leaving 8 bases unmatched.

The gene calls are TRBV6-1 and TRBJ2-7; TRBD1 might be the D (7 bases). The V end was cut by 7 bases, the J end by 2 bases, with 18 bases between. This CDR3 contains 15 residues. In germline, CDR1 is MNHNS, CDR2 SASEGT. The CDR3 DNA sequence: TGTGCCAGCACCGACAGGGCGGGGAAGGCCTACGAGCAGTACTTC. Translating gives CASTDRAGKAYEQYF.

The chain employs TRBV7-9 and TRBJ1-2; 8 nucleotides match TRBD1. There are 16 residues in the CDR3. The germline V gene encodes CDR1 SEHNR and CDR2 FQNEAQ (reference sequence). Trimming removed 5 bases from V and 6 bases from J; junction bases left unmatched: 14. The CDR3 DNA sequence: TGTGCCAGCAGCCCCCGACAGGGGACCCTAAATCATGGCTACACCTTC. Its protein product is CASSPRQGTLNHGYTF.

The chain has TRBV19 and TRBJ2-7, with 9 nucleotides matching TRBD1. The CDR3 has 14 amino acids. CDR1 LNHDA and CDR2 SQIVND come from the germline V gene (reference sequence). With 4 bases clipped from V and 2 bases from J, the junction kept 3 bases outside the gene matches. This CDR3 is CASSTRDRAYEQYF. The CDR3 nucleotides are TGTGCCAGTAGTACCCGGGACAGGGCCTACGAGCAGTACTTC. Supplemented by reference TRBV19 and TRBJ2-7, the full variable domain reads DGGITQSPKYLFRKEGQNVTLSCEQNLNHDAMYWYRQDPGQGLRLIYYSQIVNDFQKGDIAEGYSVSREKKESFPLTVTSAQKNPTAFYLCASSTRDRAYEQYFGPGTRLTVT.

The chain is built from TRBV6-6 and TRBJ1-3; the D is unclear. Trimming took 5 bases from V and 0 from J, leaving 14 bases between them. The CDR3 spans 16 residues. Germline V gene lookup returns CDR1 MNHNY and CDR2 SVGAGI (reference sequence). The CDR3 protein is CASSQPVAGSGNTIYF. The CDR3 DNA follows: TGTGCCAGCAGTCAACCTGTGGCAGGCTCTGGAAACACCATATATTTT.

The J gene is TRBJ2-3, the V gene TRBV19, with TRBD1 matching over 7 bases. There are 15 residues in the CDR3. Germline V lookup: CDR1 LNHDA, CDR2 SQIVND (reference sequence). V gave up 6 bases and J gave up 1 base; unmatched junction bases: 7. CDR3 residues: CASRSTGRGTDTQYF. The CDR3 DNA is TGTGCCAGTAGATCGACAGGGAGAGGCACAGATACGCAGTATTTT.

The chain couples TRBV19 to TRBJ2-6; 10 bases line up with TRBD1. Looked up from germline, CDR1 is LNHDA and CDR2 is SQIVND (reference sequence). V shed 4 bases and J 4 bases; nucleotides not matched to a gene: 16. This CDR3 has 20 amino acids. The CDR3: CASSRGLSRTGGYGANVLTF. DNA for the CDR3: TGTGCCAGTAGTAGGGGTCTGAGCCGGACAGGGGGATACGGGGCCAACGTCCTGACTTTC.

The J gene is TRBJ1-2, the V gene TRBV10-3; maybe TRBD1 (6 bases). Looked up from germline, CDR1 is ENHRY and CDR2 is SYGVKD. Deletions cut 3 bases from V and 4 bases from J, with 6 bases between. CDR3 size: 12 residues. The CDR3 DNA reads TGTGCCATCAGTGAACAGGGCTATGGCTACACCTTC. Protein sequence: CAISEQGYGYTF.

The genes are TRBV7-2 and TRBJ2-7; 10 bases map to TRBD2. V dropped 0 bases and J dropped 3; count of bases not matched to a gene: 2. The CDR3 is 15 residues long. Per the germline V gene, CDR1 is SGHTA and CDR2 is FQGNSA. CDR3 sequence reads: CASSLAGTSVYEQYF. The CDR3 DNA reads TGTGCCAGCAGCTTAGCAGGGACTAGCGTCTACGAGCAGTACTTC.

The chain carries TRBV10-3 and TRBJ2-6; no reliable D call. There are 16 residues in the CDR3. Germline V CDR1 and CDR2: ENHRY, SYGVKD. The germline V and J ends were trimmed by 0 bases and 1 base, with 7 bases remaining between them. In DNA form, the CDR3 reads TGTGCCATCAGTGAGTCAGCAGGATCTGGGGCCAACGTCCTGACTTTC. Protein sequence: CAISESAGSGANVLTF.

This chain uses TRBV5-1 with TRBJ2-7; possible D gene TRBD1, 6 bases. The CDR3 consists of 16 residues. From germline, CDR1 is SGHRS and CDR2 YFSETQ. Trimming removed 0 bases at V and 4 bases at J, with 17 bases between. CDR3 protein: CASSLAFTGSLYEQYF. Here the CDR3 DNA reads TGCGCCAGCAGCTTGGCCTTTACAGGGTCTTTATACGAGCAGTACTTC.

This chain links TRBV5-5 with TRBJ2-1, with D unclear. Germline CDR1 and CDR2: SGHKS and YYEKEE (reference sequence). The length of the CDR3 is 15 residues. The V and J ends lost 2 bases and 3 bases respectively, with 12 bases between them. The CDR3 nucleotides are TGTGCCAGCAGCTTTGGAGCGCTGGACTACAATGAGCAGTTCTTC. Protein product: CASSFGALDYNEQFF.

The CDR3 region has the DNA TGTGCCAGCAGCCCCCGGGTCTTAGCCAAAAACATTCAGTACTTC. It codes for CASSPRVLAKNIQYF. This chain joins TRBV4-2 and TRBJ2-4; D remains unclear. Germline CDR1 and CDR2: LGHNA and YNFKEQ. The length of the CDR3 is 15 residues. The V and J ends lost 4 bases and 0 bases respectively, with 10 bases between them.